What follows are 5 T cell receptor beta chains derived from one specimen sequenced in a study of blood T cell repertoires in COVID-19. Measured with immunoSEQ multiplex PCR; TCRdb has only the in-frame clones, and not every one. Counted here are under 75,000 clones, around 70% occurring once; the ten biggest clones make up roughly a sixth. The sample consisted of peripheral blood. All receptors derive from a woman aged 45-65 years with active or convalescent COVID-19.

This chain joins TRBV4-2 and TRBJ2-3, with D tentatively TRBD2 (5 bases). Between the trimmed V and J ends, which lost 2 bases and 2 bases, there was a span of 14 bases. Germline V CDR1 and CDR2: LGHNA, YNFKEQ. The CDR3 is 16 amino acids. CDR3 residues: CASSQIRRVLTDTQYF. The CDR3, as DNA: TGTGCCAGCAGCCAAATAAGGCGGGTACTCACAGATACGCAGTATTTT.

This clone has a count of ten or more. Other DNA sequences in this sample translate to the same CDR3. The V call is TRBV29-1, the J call TRBJ1-5; D ambiguous. The CDR3 contains 13 residues. Looked up from germline, CDR1 is SQVTM and CDR2 is ANQGSEA. Trimming stripped 1 base from V and 4 bases from J, with 8 bases between. The CDR3 is CSVEVEGNQPQHF. CDR3 in DNA: TGCAGCGTTGAAGTTGAGGGAAATCAGCCCCAGCATTTT.

The gene calls are TRBV5-1 and TRBJ2-7; D is possibly TRBD2 (5 bases). Deletions cut 1 base from V and 1 base from J, with 15 bases between. Per the germline V gene, CDR1 is SGHRS and CDR2 is YFSETQ. The CDR3 consists of 16 residues. CDR3 nucleotides: TGCGCCAGCAGCTTGTATCGAGCTAGCACATCCTACGAGCAGTACTTC. Protein: CASSLYRASTSYEQYF. Looking up the rest from reference TRBV5-1 and TRBJ2-7 gives the full variable domain: KAGVTQTPRYLIKTRGQQVTLSCSPISGHRSVSWYQQTPGQGLQFLFEYFSETQRNKGNFPGRFSGRQFSNSRSEMNVSTLELGDSALYLCASSLYRASTSYEQYFGPGTRLTVT.

There are a few counts of this clone. V is TRBV11-3 and J is TRBJ2-5; no clear D gene. Germline loops: CDR1 SGHNT, CDR2 YENEEA. Trimming shortened V by 5 bases and J by 1 base, and 8 bases separated the two germline ends. There are 13 residues in the CDR3. The CDR3 here is CASSHASQETQYF. Here the CDR3 DNA reads TGTGCCAGCAGCCACGCCAGCCAAGAGACCCAGTACTTC.

V gene TRBV7-9 combines with J gene TRBJ2-5; TRBD1 aligns across 9 bases. The CDR3 extends over 15 amino acids. V shed 5 bases and J 5 bases; nucleotides not matched to a gene: 9. Germline CDR1 SEHNR, CDR2 FQNEAQ (reference sequence). CDR3 in amino acids: CASSTGQGKVETQYF. Here the CDR3 DNA reads TGTGCCAGCAGCACCGGACAGGGGAAAGTGGAGACCCAGTACTTC.